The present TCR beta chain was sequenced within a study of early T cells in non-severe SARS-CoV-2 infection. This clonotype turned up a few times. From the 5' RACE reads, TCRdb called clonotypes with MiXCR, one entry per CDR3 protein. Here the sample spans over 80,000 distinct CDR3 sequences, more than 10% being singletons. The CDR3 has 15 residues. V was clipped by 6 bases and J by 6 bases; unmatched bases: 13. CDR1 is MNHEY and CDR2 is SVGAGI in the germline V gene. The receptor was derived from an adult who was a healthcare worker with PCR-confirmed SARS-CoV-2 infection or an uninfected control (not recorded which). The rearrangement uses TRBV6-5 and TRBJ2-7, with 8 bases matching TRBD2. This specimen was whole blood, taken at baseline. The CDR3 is CASSPAGGGRGEQYF. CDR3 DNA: TGTGCCAGCAGCCCGGCCGGGGGGGGGAGAGGCGAGCAGTACTTC.